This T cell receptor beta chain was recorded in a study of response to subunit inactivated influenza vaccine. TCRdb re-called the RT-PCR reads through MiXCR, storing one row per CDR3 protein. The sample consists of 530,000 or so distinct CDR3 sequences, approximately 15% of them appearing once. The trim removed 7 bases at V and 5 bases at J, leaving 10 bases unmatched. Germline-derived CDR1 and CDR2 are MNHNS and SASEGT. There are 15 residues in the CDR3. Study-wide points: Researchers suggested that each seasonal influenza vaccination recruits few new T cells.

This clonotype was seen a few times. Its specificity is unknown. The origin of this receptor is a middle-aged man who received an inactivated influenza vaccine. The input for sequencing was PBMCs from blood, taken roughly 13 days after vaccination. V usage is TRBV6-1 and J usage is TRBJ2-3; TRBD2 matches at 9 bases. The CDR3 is CASTRGGGARDTQYF. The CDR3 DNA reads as TGTGCCAGCACCCGGGGCGGGGGGGCACGAGATACGCAGTATTTT.